These 4 T cell receptor beta chains share one sample of origin, sequenced in a study of OX40 agonist ivuxolimab in advanced cancers. The library relied on the immunoSEQ multiplex PCR assay. TCRdb's version of the immuneACCESS table is confined to in-frame rearrangements and falls short of the full clone set. An unresolved V gene accounts for under half of the shortfall where checked; the remainder is of unknown origin. The sample table contains about 58,000 clones; only one count was recorded for more than 70% of them. The top ten constitute about 1% of the sample. The specimen was CD4+ or CD8+ T cells sorted from blood, collected in a trial of the OX40 agonist ivuxolimab. All receptors come from an adult with an advanced solid tumor such as melanoma, head and neck, liver or kidney cancer.

The rearrangement joins TRBV7-2 to TRBJ1-5; D is unclear. Trimming stripped 5 bases from V and 7 bases from J, with 18 bases between. This CDR3 is 15 amino acids long. Germline V gene data show CDR1 as SGHTA and CDR2 as FQGNSA. The CDR3 protein is CASSPVKREGQPQHF. In DNA form, the CDR3 reads TGTGCCAGCAGCCCGGTCAAGAGGGAAGGACAGCCCCAGCATTTT.

This clone was seen more than once but under ten times. This rearrangement joins TRBV2 to TRBJ2-5, with D perhaps given as TRBD1 or TRBD2 (5 bases each). The germline gives CDR1 SNHLY, CDR2 FYNNEI. Trimming took 5 bases from V and 2 from J, leaving 9 bases between them. CDR3 length: 13 amino acids. The DNA of the CDR3 is TGTGCCAGCAGTCTGGGACCTCAAGAGACCCAGTACTTC. This gives the protein CASSLGPQETQYF.

The chain carries TRBV4-1 and TRBJ2-5, with 11 bases that match TRBD2. The CDR3 has 17 residues. V was pared by 1 base and J by 0 bases, with 4 bases of the junction left unmatched. Germline V lookup: CDR1 MGHRA, CDR2 YSYEKL. CDR3 region: CASSQGSGGAYQETQYF. CDR3 nucleotides: TGCGCCAGCAGCCAAGGTAGCGGGGGGGCGTACCAAGAGACCCAGTACTTC.

V is TRBV5-1 and J is TRBJ2-2, with a weak D call TRBD1 (5 bases). The CDR3 totals 12 residues. Trimming shortened V by 2 bases and J by 7 bases, and 6 bases separated the two germline ends. Germline V gene data show CDR1 as SGHRS and CDR2 as YFSETQ. For the CDR3, the DNA is TGCGCCAGCAGCTTACAGGTCGGGGAGCTGTTTTTT. The encoded protein is CASSLQVGELFF.